This TCR beta chain came from a study of siplizumab effects on memory and regulatory T cells. Method: immunoSEQ multiplex PCR; TCRdb's copy keeps in-frame clones and lacks some. Of about 100,000 clones listed, roughly 93% are singletons. As concerns this clone: Other DNA variants within this sample encode the same CDR3.

Deletions cut 2 bases from V and 1 base from J, with 8 bases between. The CDR3 extends over 14 amino acids. The germline V gene encodes CDR1 MNHEY and CDR2 SVGAGI. The sample consisted of non-Treg CD4+ T cells sorted from blood. The TCR originated in a human donor in good health. The chain carries TRBV6-5 and TRBJ1-1; D might be TRBD1 (5 bases). The CDR3 DNA sequence: TGTGCCAGCAGTTACGGGGCGGGGAACACTGAAGCTTTCTTT. Translation: CASSYGAGNTEAFF.